The text below deals with one T cell receptor beta chain. This specimen comes from a study of blood T cell repertoires in COVID-19. Whole-study context: PBMCs, B-cell-depleted T cells, or T cells provided the cDNA or gDNA that made up the material.

This CDR3 is 14 amino acids long. V dropped 4 bases and J dropped 7 bases, with 14 bases sitting between them. Germline V CDR1 and CDR2: SGDLS, YYNGEE. Assay used: immunoSEQ multiplex PCR; TCRdb lists only in-frame clones, some missing. The repertoire consists of around 100,000 clones, with roughly 85% occurring once and the leading ten covering approximately 13%. Sequenced material: peripheral blood. The clonotype was recovered from a human donor in a cohort sampled during active COVID-19. The rearrangement uses TRBV9 and TRBJ1-4, with a tentative D call TRBD1 (6 bases). The CDR3 nucleotides are TGTGCCAGCAGCCCGAGCCGGACAGCTGAAAAACTGTTTTTT. Its protein is CASSPSRTAEKLFF.